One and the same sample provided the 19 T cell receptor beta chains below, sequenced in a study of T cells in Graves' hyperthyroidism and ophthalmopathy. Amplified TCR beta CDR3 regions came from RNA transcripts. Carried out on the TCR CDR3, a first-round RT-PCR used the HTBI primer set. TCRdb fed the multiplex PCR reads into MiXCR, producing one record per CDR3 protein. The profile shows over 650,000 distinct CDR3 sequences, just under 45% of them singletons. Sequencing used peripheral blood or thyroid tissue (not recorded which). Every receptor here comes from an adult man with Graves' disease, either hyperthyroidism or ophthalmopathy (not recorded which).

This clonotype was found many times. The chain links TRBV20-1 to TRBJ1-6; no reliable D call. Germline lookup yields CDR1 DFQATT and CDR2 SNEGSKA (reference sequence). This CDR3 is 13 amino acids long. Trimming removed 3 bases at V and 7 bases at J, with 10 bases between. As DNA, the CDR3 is TGCAGTGCTAGGGACCGCACAAATTCACCCCTCCACTTT. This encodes CSARDRTNSPLHF.

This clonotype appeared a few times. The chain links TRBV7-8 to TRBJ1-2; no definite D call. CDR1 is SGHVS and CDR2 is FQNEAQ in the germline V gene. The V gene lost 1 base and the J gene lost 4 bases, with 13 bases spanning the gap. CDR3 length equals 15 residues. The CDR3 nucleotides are TGTGCCAGCAGCTTAGACTCGTCGCTGGGCTATGGCTACACCTTC. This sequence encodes CASSLDSSLGYGYTF. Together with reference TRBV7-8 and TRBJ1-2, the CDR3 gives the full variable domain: GAGVSQSPRYKVAKRGQDVALRCDPISGHVSLFWYQQALGQGPEFLTYFQNEAQLDKSGLPSDRFFAERPEGSVSTLKIQRTQQEDSAVYLCASSLDSSLGYGYTFGSGTRLTVV.

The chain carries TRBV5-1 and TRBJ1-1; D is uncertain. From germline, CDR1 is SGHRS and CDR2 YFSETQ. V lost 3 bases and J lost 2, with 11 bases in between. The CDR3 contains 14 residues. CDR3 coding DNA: TGCGCCAGCAGCTCGTCCTGGGATAACACTGAAGCTTTCTTT. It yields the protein CASSSSWDNTEAFF.

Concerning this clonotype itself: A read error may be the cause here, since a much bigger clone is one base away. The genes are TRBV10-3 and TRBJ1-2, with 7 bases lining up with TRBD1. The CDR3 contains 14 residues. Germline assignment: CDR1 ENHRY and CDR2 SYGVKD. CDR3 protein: CAISEAGTVSGCTF. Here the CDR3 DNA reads TGTGCCATCAGTGAGGCTGGGACAGTCTCGGGCTGCACCTTC.

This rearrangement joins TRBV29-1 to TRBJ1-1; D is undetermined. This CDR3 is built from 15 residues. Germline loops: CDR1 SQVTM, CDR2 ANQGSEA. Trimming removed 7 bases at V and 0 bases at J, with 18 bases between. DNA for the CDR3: TGCAGCGCGGGAATGGACGGATACATGAACACTGAAGCTTTCTTT. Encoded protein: CSAGMDGYMNTEAFF.

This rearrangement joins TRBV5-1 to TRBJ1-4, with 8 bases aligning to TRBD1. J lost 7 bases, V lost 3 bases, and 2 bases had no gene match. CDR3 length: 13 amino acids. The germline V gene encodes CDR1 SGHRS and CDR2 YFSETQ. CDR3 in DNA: TGCGCCAGCAGCTCGGGACAGGTTGAAAAACTGTTTTTT. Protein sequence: CASSSGQVEKLFF. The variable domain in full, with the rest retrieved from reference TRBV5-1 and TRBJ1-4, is KAGVTQTPRYLIKTRGQQVTLSCSPISGHRSVSWYQQTPGQGLQFLFEYFSETQRNKGNFPGRFSGRQFSNSRSEMNVSTLELGDSALYLCASSSGQVEKLFFGSGTQLSVL.

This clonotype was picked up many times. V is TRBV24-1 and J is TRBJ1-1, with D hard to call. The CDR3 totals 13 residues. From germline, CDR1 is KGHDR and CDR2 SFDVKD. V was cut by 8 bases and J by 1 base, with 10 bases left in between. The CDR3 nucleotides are TGTGCCACCACCCACGGCGGGAACACTGAAGCTTTCTTT. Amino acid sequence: CATTHGGNTEAFF.

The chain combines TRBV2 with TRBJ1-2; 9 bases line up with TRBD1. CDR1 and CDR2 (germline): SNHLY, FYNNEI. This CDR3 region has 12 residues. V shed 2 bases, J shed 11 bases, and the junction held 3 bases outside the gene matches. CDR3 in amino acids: CASSESGQGYTF. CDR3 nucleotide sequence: TGTGCCAGCAGTGAAAGCGGACAGGGGTACACCTTC.

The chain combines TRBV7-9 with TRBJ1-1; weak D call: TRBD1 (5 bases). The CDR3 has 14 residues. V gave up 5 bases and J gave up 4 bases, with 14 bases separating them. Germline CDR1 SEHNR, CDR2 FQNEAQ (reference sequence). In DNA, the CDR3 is TGTGCCAGCAGCCGGGACCAGGGTGGCACTGAAGCTTTCTTT. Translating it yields CASSRDQGGTEAFF. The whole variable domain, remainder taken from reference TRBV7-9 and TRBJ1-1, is DTGVSQNPRHKITKRGQNVTFRCDPISEHNRLYWYRQTLGQGPEFLTYFQNEAQLEKSRLLSDRFSAERPKGSFSTLEIQRTEQGDSAMYLCASSRDQGGTEAFFGQGTRLTVV.

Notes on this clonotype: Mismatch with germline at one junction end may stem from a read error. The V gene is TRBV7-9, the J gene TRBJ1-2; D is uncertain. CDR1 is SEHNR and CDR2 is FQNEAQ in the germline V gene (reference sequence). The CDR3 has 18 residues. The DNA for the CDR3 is TGTGCCAGCAGCTTATCATTAGGGATGCAGATAATTAACTATGGCCACACCTTC. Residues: CASSLSLGMQIINYGHTF.

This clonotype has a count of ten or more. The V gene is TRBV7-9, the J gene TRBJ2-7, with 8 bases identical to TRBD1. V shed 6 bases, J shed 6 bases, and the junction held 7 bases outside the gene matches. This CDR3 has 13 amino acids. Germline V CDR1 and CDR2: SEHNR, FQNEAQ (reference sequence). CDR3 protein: CASRADRGSEQYF. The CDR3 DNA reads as TGTGCCAGCAGGGCCGACAGGGGCAGCGAGCAGTACTTC.

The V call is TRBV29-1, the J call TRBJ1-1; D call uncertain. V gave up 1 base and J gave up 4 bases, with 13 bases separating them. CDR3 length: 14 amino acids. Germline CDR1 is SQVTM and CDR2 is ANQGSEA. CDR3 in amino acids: CSVEAARSGTEAFF. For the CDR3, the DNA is TGCAGCGTTGAAGCGGCCAGGAGCGGCACTGAAGCTTTCTTT.

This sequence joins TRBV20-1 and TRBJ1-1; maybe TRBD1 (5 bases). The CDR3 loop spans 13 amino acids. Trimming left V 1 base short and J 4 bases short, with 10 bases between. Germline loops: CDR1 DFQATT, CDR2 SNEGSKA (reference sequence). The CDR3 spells CSARVVGGTEAFF. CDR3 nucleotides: TGCAGTGCTAGAGTGGTGGGGGGCACTGAAGCTTTCTTT.

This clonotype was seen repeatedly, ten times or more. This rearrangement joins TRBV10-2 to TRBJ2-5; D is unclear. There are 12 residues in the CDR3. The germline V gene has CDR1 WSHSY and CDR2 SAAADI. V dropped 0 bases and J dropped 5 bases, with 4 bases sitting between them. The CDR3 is CASSESSETQYF. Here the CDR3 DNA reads TGCGCCAGCAGTGAGTCAAGTGAGACCCAGTACTTC.

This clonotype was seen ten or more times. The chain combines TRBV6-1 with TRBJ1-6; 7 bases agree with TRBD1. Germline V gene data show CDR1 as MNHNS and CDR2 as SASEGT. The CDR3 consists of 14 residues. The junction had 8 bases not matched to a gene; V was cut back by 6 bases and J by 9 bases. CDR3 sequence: CASSHLGTASPLHF. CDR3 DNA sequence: TGTGCCAGCAGCCACCTGGGGACAGCTTCACCCCTCCACTTT.

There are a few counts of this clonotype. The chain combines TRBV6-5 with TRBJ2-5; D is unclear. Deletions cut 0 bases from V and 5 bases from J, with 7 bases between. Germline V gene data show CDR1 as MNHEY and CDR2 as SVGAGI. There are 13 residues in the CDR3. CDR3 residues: CASSYSKEETQYF. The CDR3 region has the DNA TGTGCCAGCAGTTACTCGAAGGAGGAGACCCAGTACTTC.

The CDR3 here is CASRLSSATNEKLFF. CDR3 DNA sequence: TGTGCCAGCAGGCTGTCCTCGGCAACTAATGAAAAACTGTTTTTT. This sequence joins TRBV9 and TRBJ1-4; D unclear. With 5 bases removed from V and 0 bases from J, the gap between germline ends came to 11 bases. This CDR3 has 15 residues. Germline V lookup: CDR1 SGDLS, CDR2 YYNGEE.

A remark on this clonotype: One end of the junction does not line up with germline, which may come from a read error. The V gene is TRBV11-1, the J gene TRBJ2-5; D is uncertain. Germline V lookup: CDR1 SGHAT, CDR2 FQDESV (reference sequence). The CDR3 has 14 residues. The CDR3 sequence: CASSLKGNQETQYF. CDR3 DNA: TGTGCCAGCAGCTTAAAGGGAAACCAGGAGACCCAGTACTTC.

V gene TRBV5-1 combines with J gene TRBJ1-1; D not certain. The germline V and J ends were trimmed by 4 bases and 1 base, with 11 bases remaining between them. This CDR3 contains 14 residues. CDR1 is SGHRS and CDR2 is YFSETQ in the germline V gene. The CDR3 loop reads CASSTVSGNTEAFF. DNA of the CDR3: TGCGCCAGCAGCACGGTGAGTGGGAACACTGAAGCTTTCTTT.